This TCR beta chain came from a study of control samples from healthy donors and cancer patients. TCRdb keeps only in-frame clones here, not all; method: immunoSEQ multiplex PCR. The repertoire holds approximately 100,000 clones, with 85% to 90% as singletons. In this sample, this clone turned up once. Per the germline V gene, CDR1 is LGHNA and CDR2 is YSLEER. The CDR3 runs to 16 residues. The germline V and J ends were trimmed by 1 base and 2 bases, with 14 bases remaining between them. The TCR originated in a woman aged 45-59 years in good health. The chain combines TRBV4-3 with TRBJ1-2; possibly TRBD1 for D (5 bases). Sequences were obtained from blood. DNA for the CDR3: TGCGCCAGCAGCCAAGGTGGGGCAGGGCGGAACTATGGCTACACCTTC. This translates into CASSQGGAGRNYGYTF.